One T cell receptor (beta chain) is described in this entry. This record belongs to a study of T cell responses to AZD1222 COVID-19 vaccine. V shed 4 bases and J 1 base; nucleotides not matched to a gene: 9. Germline loops: CDR1 LGHDT, CDR2 YNNKEL (reference sequence). This CDR3 has 18 amino acids. Sequencing was performed with immunoSEQ multiplex PCR; in TCRdb, only in-frame clones are kept and a portion is missing. Of 150,000 to 180,000 clones in the sample, less than 90% are singletons; the top ten hold under 8%. The rearrangement links TRBV3-1 (or the pseudogene TRBV3-2) to TRBJ2-3; TRBD2 matches at 12 bases. The sample in question was peripheral blood, obtained after recovery from COVID-19. This sequence was found in an adult who had recovered from COVID-19. The DNA of the CDR3 is TGTGCCAGCAGCCCTTTCCTCGGACTAGCGGGACGCACAGATACGCAGTATTTT. This gives the protein CASSPFLGLAGRTDTQYF.